This T cell receptor (beta chain) was observed in a study of radiotherapy plus CTLA-4 blockade in lung cancer listed by TCRdb under 2018. With respect to the entire study: Among the enrolled patients, roughly 17% had an objective response, and approximately 33% reached disease control. Results the study describes overall, beyond this receptor: After treatment with radiotherapy and ipilimumab, TCR clones that came from tumors expanded in the peripheral blood. Early dynamic changes in blood T cell clones, together with increased serum interferon-beta after radiation, were reported as the strongest predictors of response.

Library construction relied on the immunoSEQ multiplex PCR assay. This is the immuneACCESS table as TCRdb keeps it, with only in-frame sequences that have V and J called. A part of the clones is gone; compared with another copy, unresolved V genes explain less than half, and the rest is unexplained. The sample table contains 45,000 or so clones; only one count was recorded for around 76% of them. Approximately 10% of the sample comes from the top ten. The study tested focal radiation therapy combined with CTLA-4 blockade (ipilimumab) in patients with chemo-refractory metastatic non-small-cell lung cancer. The CDR3 covers 14 residues, taking in both the cysteine and the phenylalanine. The only DNA kept is the CDR3, 42 bases in frame from the first base. V was cut back by 0 bases and J by 6 bases, leaving a gap of 12 bases between them. As encoded in the germline V gene, CDR1 is SGHRS while CDR2 is YFSETQ.

Points on this clone: The specificity of this receptor is unknown. Base qualities are not recorded, but no much larger clone differs from it by a single base.

The TCR sequence derives from a human donor with non-small cell lung cancer who had stable disease on radiotherapy plus ipilimumab. The chain links TRBV5-1 with TRBJ2-5; TRBD1 is perhaps the D gene, given 5 matching bases. The material was peripheral blood, obtained from a patient treated with radiotherapy plus ipilimumab. The CDR3 reads CASSLEAGMQTQYF. The nucleotide sequence is TGCGCCAGCAGCTTGGAAGCAGGGATGCAGACCCAGTACTTC.